These 27 T cell receptor beta chains were all obtained from the same sample, sequenced in a study of T cells in Graves' hyperthyroidism and ophthalmopathy (dated by TCRdb to about 2019). The method was multiplex PCR. TCRdb records Illumina HiSeq 2000 as the sequencer. The TCR beta CDR3 regions were amplified from the RNA transcripts. A first-round RT-PCR of the TCR CDR3 used the HTBI primer set with the Qiagen OneStep RT-PCR kit. TCRdb cleaned the public reads at Q25 with fastp, built clones with MiXCR and kept in-frame beta chains. For every CDR3 protein sequence, its rows merge into one entry that carries the most common genes and DNA. Present in this sample are about 740,000 distinct CDR3 sequences, around 13% of which were seen just once. The top ten clonotypes cover roughly a tenth of the sample. Input material: blood. The receptor source for this set is a woman aged 18-30 years with Graves' hyperthyroidism.

This clonotype was detected many times. This sequence joins TRBV12-3 or TRBV12-4 and TRBJ1-5; 7 positions match TRBD1. The CDR3 runs 15 residues. J gave up 6 bases and V 1 base, and 6 bases lay outside the gene matches. Written as DNA, the CDR3 is TGTGCCAGCAGTTTAGGGGACAGTCAGGGTCAGCCCCAGCATTTT. Protein product: CASSLGDSQGQPQHF.

This rearrangement joins TRBV2 to TRBJ2-5; D is tentatively TRBD1 or TRBD2 (5 bases each). The CDR3 length is 13 residues. Trimming took 5 bases from V and 1 from J, leaving 8 bases between them. Germline CDR1 is SNHLY and CDR2 is FYNNEI. CDR3 loop: CASSWDLQETQYF. CDR3 bases: TGTGCCAGCAGTTGGGACCTCCAAGAGACCCAGTACTTC.

The V call is TRBV28, the J call TRBJ2-1; a possible D gene is TRBD2 (7 bases). The CDR3 has 16 residues. V lost 6 bases to trimming and J lost 8 bases, with 23 bases between them. The germline V gene encodes CDR1 MDHEN and CDR2 SYDVKM. The CDR3 here is CASRPFWGAGVHEQFF. CDR3 nucleotide sequence: TGTGCCAGCAGACCTTTCTGGGGGGCGGGAGTCCATGAGCAGTTCTTC.

The rearrangement uses TRBV7-9 and TRBJ1-2; TRBD1 is a possible D gene (6 bases). In germline, CDR1 is SEHNR, CDR2 FQNEAQ (reference sequence). This CDR3 has 14 amino acids. The germline V and J ends were trimmed by 4 bases and 1 base, with 10 bases remaining between them. The CDR3 sequence is CASSSGTNNYGYTF. The CDR3 nucleotides are TGTGCCAGCAGCTCCGGGACAAATAACTATGGCTACACCTTC.

In its sample, this clonotype was seen many times. This chain uses TRBV11-2 with TRBJ2-7; maybe TRBD2 (5 bases). There are 15 residues in the CDR3. V gave up 5 bases and J gave up 2 bases, with 16 bases separating them. Germline CDR1 is SGHAT and CDR2 is FQNNGV. CDR3 nucleotides: TGTGCCAGCAGCGTCTCAATTTTGGGAGCCTACGAGCAGTACTTC. It is translated as CASSVSILGAYEQYF.

This clonotype has at least ten counts. This chain uses TRBV2 with TRBJ2-1; TRBD1 is a possible D gene (6 bases). This CDR3 comprises 15 residues. V gave up 7 bases and J gave up 6 bases, with 19 bases separating them. Germline V lookup: CDR1 SNHLY, CDR2 FYNNEI. CDR3 in amino acids: CASTLNRVWGNEQFF. DNA of the CDR3: TGTGCCAGCACCTTGAACAGGGTTTGGGGCAATGAGCAGTTCTTC.

This clonotype has more than one count but fewer than ten. With a much larger clone just one base away, this may be a read error. The CDR3 ends on some other residue instead of the conserved phenylalanine or tryptophan, so this is likely a read error. The CDR3 protein is CASSPPNSQDQPQHS. The DNA of the CDR3 is TGTGCCAGCTCACCCCCGAACAGCCAAGATCAGCCCCAGCATTCT. V gene TRBV18 combines with J gene TRBJ1-5; D remains ambiguous. In germline, CDR1 is KGHSH, CDR2 LQKENI. The CDR3 has 15 amino acids. V was clipped by 3 bases and J by 5 bases, with 14 bases between them.

This clonotype was counted between two and nine times. The chain employs TRBV20-1 and TRBJ1-4; a weak D match, TRBD1 (5 bases). Germline V gene lookup returns CDR1 DFQATT and CDR2 SNEGSKA (reference sequence). The CDR3 sequence is 16 residues long. V lost 2 bases to trimming and J lost 1 base, with 14 bases between them. CDR3 sequence (DNA): TGCAGTGCTAGAAGCGCGGCCGGGGGAACTAATGAAAAACTGTTTTTT. Its translation: CSARSAAGGTNEKLFF.

In this sample, this clonotype turned up many times. The rearrangement links TRBV11-3 to TRBJ2-1, with D possibly matching TRBD1 (6 bases). The length of the CDR3 is 17 residues. The germline V and J ends were trimmed by 4 bases and 3 bases, with 19 bases remaining between them. CDR1 SGHNT and CDR2 YENEEA come from the germline V gene. The CDR3 sequence is CASSSRTGKGGYNEQFF. DNA for the CDR3: TGTGCCAGCAGCTCGAGAACAGGGAAAGGGGGCTACAATGAGCAGTTCTTC.

The CDR3 bases are TGTGCCACCAGTGATTTGCAGGCTGGCTACACCTTC. It yields the protein CATSDLQAGYTF. The rearrangement uses TRBV24-1 and TRBJ1-2; D is uncertain. The CDR3 sequence is 12 residues long. V lost 0 bases, J lost 7 bases, and 5 bases lay in between. Germline V lookup: CDR1 KGHDR, CDR2 SFDVKD.

The rearrangement uses TRBV4-2 and TRBJ1-1; D is perhaps TRBD1 (5 bases). This CDR3 comprises 12 residues. Germline V gives CDR1 LGHNA, CDR2 YNFKEQ. Trimming took 6 bases from V and 8 from J, leaving 13 bases between them. The CDR3 is CASRATGLEAFF. As DNA, the CDR3 is TGTGCCAGCAGAGCTACAGGTTTAGAAGCTTTCTTT.

The chain carries TRBV20-1 and TRBJ2-7; 9 nucleotides agree with TRBD1. Germline V gene sequence: CDR1 DFQATT, CDR2 SNEGSKA (reference sequence). The CDR3 runs 16 residues. Trimming took 7 bases from V and 0 from J; bases not matched to a gene: 13. In DNA form, the CDR3 reads TGCAGTGTTAAACAGGGGGCATTATGGTCCTCCTACGAGCAGTACTTC. It codes for CSVKQGALWSSYEQYF.

The chain recombines TRBV11-2 with TRBJ1-3, with no clear D. With 5 bases removed from V and 2 bases from J, the gap between germline ends came to 7 bases. This CDR3 region has 13 residues. Germline CDR1 is SGHAT and CDR2 is FQNNGV. CDR3 sequence reads: CASSGRPGNTIYF. In DNA form, the CDR3 reads TGTGCCAGCAGCGGACGACCTGGAAACACCATATATTTT. Full variable domain (rest looked up from reference TRBV11-2 and TRBJ1-3): EAGVAQSPRYKIIEKRQSVAFWCNPISGHATLYWYQQILGQGPKLLIQFQNNGVVDDSQLPKDRFSAERLKGVDSTLKIQPAKLEDSAVYLCASSGRPGNTIYFGEGSWLTVV.

This clonotype was found many times. The chain employs TRBV25-1 and TRBJ2-7; D remains unclear. This CDR3 is 17 amino acids long. CDR1 and CDR2 from the germline V gene are MGHDK and SYGVNS. V was pared by 0 bases and J by 5 bases, with 20 bases between. The CDR3 DNA reads TGTGCCAGCAGTGAATATGCCCTCACCATAACCCCGGACGAGCAGTACTTC. This codes for CASSEYALTITPDEQYF.

This rearrangement joins TRBV6-2 or TRBV6-3 to TRBJ2-1, with 8 bases lining up with TRBD1. This CDR3 has 16 residues. Looked up from germline, CDR1 is MNHEY and CDR2 is SVGEGT. J lost 7 bases, V lost 6 bases, and 14 bases had no gene match. The CDR3 reads CASRLYRTGRENEQFF. The CDR3 DNA is TGTGCCAGCAGGCTCTACCGGACAGGGAGAGAAAATGAGCAGTTCTTC.

This clonotype was observed a few times. The rearrangement uses TRBV6-2 or TRBV6-3 and TRBJ2-3, with a tentative D call TRBD2 (6 bases). The CDR3 is 13 residues long. Germline-derived CDR1 and CDR2 are MNHEY and SVGEGT. Trimming took 5 bases from V and 4 from J, leaving 10 bases between them. The CDR3 nucleotides read TGTGCCAGCAGTAACAGACTAGCAGATACGCAGTATTTT. This translates into CASSNRLADTQYF.

This clonotype was observed many times. The chain couples TRBV13 to TRBJ2-1; 10 bases match TRBD2. Germline trimming cut 11 bases from V and 3 bases from J; bases unmatched to any gene: 7. The germline V gene has CDR1 PRHDT and CDR2 FYEKMQ (reference sequence). The CDR3 length is 14 residues. The CDR3 sequence is CACASGSHYNEQFF. In DNA, the CDR3 is TGTGCCTGCGCTAGCGGGAGTCACTACAATGAGCAGTTCTTC.

This clonotype was detected many times. The chain links TRBV28 to TRBJ2-7; unclear D gene. The germline V gene has CDR1 MDHEN and CDR2 SYDVKM. The CDR3 has 14 residues. Trimming pared 5 bases from V and 3 bases from J, leaving 14 bases between. In DNA, the CDR3 is TGTGCCAGCAGTGTAAACAGTTATAGCTACGAGCAGTACTTC. Its protein product is CASSVNSYSYEQYF. Filled out from reference TRBV28 and TRBJ2-7, the complete variable domain reads DVKVTQSSRYLVKRTGEKVFLECVQDMDHENMFWYRQDPGLGLRLIYFSYDVKMKEKGDIPEGYSVSREKKERFSLILESASTNQTSMYLCASSVNSYSYEQYFGPGTRLTVT.

The V gene is TRBV14, the J gene TRBJ2-7; TRBD1 agrees at 7 bases. The trim removed 3 bases at V and 6 bases at J, leaving 5 bases unmatched. The CDR3 totals 13 residues. CDR1 is SGHDN and CDR2 is FVKESK in the germline V gene. The CDR3 sequence is CASSHVQGVEQYF. The CDR3 DNA sequence: TGTGCCAGCAGCCACGTTCAGGGGGTCGAGCAGTACTTC.

The chain employs TRBV12-3 or TRBV12-4 and TRBJ1-4, with D uncertain. This CDR3 is built from 16 residues. Trimming shortened V by 1 base and J by 4 bases, and 13 bases separated the two germline ends. The CDR3 protein is CASSLGIGGNNEKLFF. The CDR3, as DNA: TGTGCCAGCAGTTTAGGGATTGGAGGGAATAATGAAAAACTGTTTTTT.

The sample holds many counts of this clonotype. The chain links TRBV30 to TRBJ1-1; D remains ambiguous. The V end was cut by 4 bases, the J end by 0 bases, with 9 bases between. The CDR3 has 13 residues. Germline CDR1 and CDR2: GTSNPN and SVGIG (reference sequence). The CDR3 sequence is CAWMVRMNTEAFF. The CDR3 DNA reads as TGTGCCTGGATGGTCCGAATGAACACTGAAGCTTTCTTT.

This chain connects TRBV5-4 to TRBJ2-2; 7 nucleotides line up with TRBD1. Trimming took 4 bases from V and 4 from J; bases not matched to a gene: 7. The CDR3 is 15 amino acids. CDR1 SGHNT and CDR2 YYREEE come from the germline V gene (reference sequence). The CDR3 DNA reads as TGTGCCAGCAGCGCAACAGGGGTGGGCACCGGGGAGCTGTTTTTT. It encodes CASSATGVGTGELFF.

The CDR3 region is CASSRSGLGNTEAFF. The DNA of the CDR3 is TGTGCCAGCAGTCGATCAGGGTTAGGGAACACTGAAGCTTTCTTT. This rearrangement joins TRBV27 to TRBJ1-1, with D perhaps matching TRBD1 (5 bases). V lost 5 bases and J lost 1, with 14 bases in between. The germline gives CDR1 MNHEY, CDR2 SMNVEV (reference sequence). This CDR3 has 15 amino acids.

This clonotype turned up a few times. A much bigger clone sits one base away, suggesting this may be a read error. The chain couples TRBV28 to TRBJ2-7; possible D gene TRBD1, 6 bases. CDR3 length equals 15 residues. Per germline, CDR1 MDHEN and CDR2 SYDVKM. The CDR3 region is CACRPPGTKAYEQYF. In DNA form, the CDR3 reads TGTGCCTGCAGACCCCCGGGGACAAAAGCCTACGAGCAGTACTTC.

This clonotype was seen repeatedly, ten times or more. The genes are TRBV30 and TRBJ2-7, with TRBD1 identical over 7 bases. Germline values: CDR1 GTSNPN, CDR2 SVGIG (reference sequence). The ends lost 2 bases at V and 6 bases at J; junction bases unmatched: 10. This CDR3 comprises 14 residues. The CDR3 region is CAWSRAGGIFEQYF. CDR3 nucleotides: TGTGCCTGGAGTAGGGCAGGGGGAATATTCGAGCAGTACTTC.

The chain has TRBV24-1 and TRBJ2-1; the D gene is possibly TRBD2 (6 bases). In germline, CDR1 is KGHDR, CDR2 SFDVKD. V lost 3 bases and J lost 10, with 21 bases in between. CDR3 length: 16 amino acids. The DNA for the CDR3 is TGTGCCACCAGTGATATTGGGACTTGGGTATTAGGAGAGCAGTTCTTC. It yields the protein CATSDIGTWVLGEQFF.

The chain is built from TRBV25-1 and TRBJ2-7; D uncertain. This CDR3 is 13 amino acids long. V gave up 4 bases and J gave up 3 bases, with 10 bases separating them. Germline loops: CDR1 MGHDK, CDR2 SYGVNS. Here the CDR3 DNA reads TGTGCCAGCAGTGGTCCCGCTGGCTACGAGCAGTACTTC. Its protein product is CASSGPAGYEQYF.